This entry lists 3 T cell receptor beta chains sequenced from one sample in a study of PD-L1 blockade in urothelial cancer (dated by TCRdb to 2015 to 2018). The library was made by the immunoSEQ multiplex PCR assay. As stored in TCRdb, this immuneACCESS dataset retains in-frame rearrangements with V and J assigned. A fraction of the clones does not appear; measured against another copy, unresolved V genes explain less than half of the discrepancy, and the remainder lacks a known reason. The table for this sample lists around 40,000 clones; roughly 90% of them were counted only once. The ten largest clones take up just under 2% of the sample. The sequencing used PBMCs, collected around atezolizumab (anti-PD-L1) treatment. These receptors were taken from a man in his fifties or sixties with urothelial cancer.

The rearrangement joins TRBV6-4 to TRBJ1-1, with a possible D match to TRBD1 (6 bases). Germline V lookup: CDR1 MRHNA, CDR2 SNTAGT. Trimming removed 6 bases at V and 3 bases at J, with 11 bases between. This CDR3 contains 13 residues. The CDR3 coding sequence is TGTGCCAGCAGGTCTGGGGGCGACACTGAAGCTTTCTTT. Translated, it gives CASRSGGDTEAFF.

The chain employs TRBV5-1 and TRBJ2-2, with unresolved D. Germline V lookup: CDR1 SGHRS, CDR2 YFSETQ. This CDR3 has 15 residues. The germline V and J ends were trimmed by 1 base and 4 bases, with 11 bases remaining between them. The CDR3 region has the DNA TGCGCCAGCAGCTTGACCGTTGCCGGCACCGGGGAGCTGTTTTTT. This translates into CASSLTVAGTGELFF.

CDR3 sequence: CASSFLPGQGNYGYTF. The CDR3, as DNA: TGTGCCAGCAGCTTCCTCCCGGGACAGGGAAACTATGGCTACACCTTC. The chain is built from TRBV7-2 and TRBJ1-2; 9 bases match TRBD1. Germline V CDR1 and CDR2: SGHTA, FQGNSA. The junction had 7 bases not matched to a gene; V was cut back by 3 bases and J by 2 bases. The CDR3 consists of 16 residues.